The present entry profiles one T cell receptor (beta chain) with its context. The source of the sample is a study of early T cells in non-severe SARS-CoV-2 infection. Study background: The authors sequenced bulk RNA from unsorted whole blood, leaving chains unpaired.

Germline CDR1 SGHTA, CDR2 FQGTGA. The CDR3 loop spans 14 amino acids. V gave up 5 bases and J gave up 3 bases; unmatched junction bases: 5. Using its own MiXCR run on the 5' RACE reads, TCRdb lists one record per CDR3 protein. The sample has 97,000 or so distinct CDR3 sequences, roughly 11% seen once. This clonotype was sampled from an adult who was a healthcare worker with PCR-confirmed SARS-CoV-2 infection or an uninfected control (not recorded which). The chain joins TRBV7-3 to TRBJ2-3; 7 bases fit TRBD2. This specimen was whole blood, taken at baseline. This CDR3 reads CASSPTSRTDTQYF. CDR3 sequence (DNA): TGTGCCAGCAGCCCGACTAGCCGAACAGATACGCAGTATTTT.